Judged by frequency, the clone carrying this TCR beta chain is medium-sized. Its antigen is unknown. Those CD8+ T cells considered naive were CD45RO-CCR7+CD27+CD95-. This specimen comes from a study of CXCR3-negative and CXCR3-positive naive CD8 T cells. General study findings and limits: Diversity proved comparably high across both naive subsets and much lower in memory CD8+ cells. When CXCR3-positive naive cells were set against CXCR3-negative naive cells, the former had more hydrophobic TRB CDR3s. Both naive subsets carried similar amounts of surface CD5, so TCR strength was inferred from TRB CDR3 properties.

Germline lookup yields CDR1 SGHTA and CDR2 FQGNSA. The CDR3 spans 16 residues. UMI labels and 5' RACE were used to prepare the TRB cDNA libraries. TCRdb processed the 5' RACE reads again and assigns one entry to each CDR3 protein, with no DNA. This specimen shows approximately 6,300 distinct CDR3 sequences; the ten leading clones hold 1.8%. This receptor was identified in a human donor in good health. Some clones in this sample may be carry-over from other donors' samples. Sequencing used naive CXCR3- CD8+ T cells from blood. Subset noted: CD45RO-CCR7+CD27+CD95- naive CD8+ T cells lacking CXCR3 (TNR3-). V gene TRBV7-2 combines with J gene TRBJ2-3; TCRdb lists TRBD2, though no DNA is available to test this call. The CDR3 loop reads CASSLWRETSTDTQYF.